This TCR beta chain comes out of a study of OX40 agonist ivuxolimab in advanced cancers. Here immunoSEQ multiplex PCR was the method, and the copy in TCRdb shows in-frame clones only, minus some. The sample consists of about 120,000 clones, 90% to 95% of them appearing once. This clone was recorded once. This specimen was CD4+ or CD8+ T cells sorted from blood, taken in a trial of the OX40 agonist ivuxolimab. The clonotype comes from an adult with an advanced solid tumor such as melanoma, head and neck, liver or kidney cancer.

The CDR3 DNA follows: TGCGCCAGCAGCTTTTCAACTGGGGCGGTAAATGAGCAGTTCTTC. This sequence encodes CASSFSTGAVNEQFF. This chain links TRBV5-1 with TRBJ2-1; D is possibly TRBD1 (5 bases). Trimming took 2 bases from V and 7 from J, leaving 16 bases between them. The germline V gene encodes CDR1 SGHRS and CDR2 YFSETQ. The CDR3 is made up of 15 amino acids.